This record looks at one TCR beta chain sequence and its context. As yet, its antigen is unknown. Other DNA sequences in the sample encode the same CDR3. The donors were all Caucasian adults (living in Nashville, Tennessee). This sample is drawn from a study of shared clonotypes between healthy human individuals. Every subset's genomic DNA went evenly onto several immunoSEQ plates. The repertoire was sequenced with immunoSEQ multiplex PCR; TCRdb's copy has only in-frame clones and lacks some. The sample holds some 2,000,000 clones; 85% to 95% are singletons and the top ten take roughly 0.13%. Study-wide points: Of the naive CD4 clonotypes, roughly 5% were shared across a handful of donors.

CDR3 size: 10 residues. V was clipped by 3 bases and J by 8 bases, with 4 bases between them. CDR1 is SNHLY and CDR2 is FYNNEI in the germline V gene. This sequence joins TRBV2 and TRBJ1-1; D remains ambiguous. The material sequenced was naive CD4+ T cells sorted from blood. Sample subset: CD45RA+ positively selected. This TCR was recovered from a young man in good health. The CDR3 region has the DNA TGTGCCAGCAGTGATCCGGAAGCTTTCTTT. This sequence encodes CASSDPEAFF.